The 2 T cell receptor beta chains given below trace back to one sample, sequenced in a study of preoperative IRX-2 immunotherapy in early breast cancer. The repertoire was sequenced with immunoSEQ multiplex PCR; TCRdb's copy has only in-frame clones and lacks some. Among 95,000 to 100,000 clones listed, around 86% were seen once. Treatment indicated: preoperative locoregional IRX-2 cytokine immunotherapy. The sequences come from tumor tissue, collected after IRX-2 immunotherapy. The source is a human donor with breast cancer.

This chain links TRBV5-1 with TRBJ2-2, with TRBD2 matching 11 bases. Germline V CDR1 and CDR2: SGHRS, YFSETQ. The CDR3 sequence is 15 residues long. V trimming: 2 bases; J trimming: 7 bases; junction bases outside the gene matches: 4. The CDR3: CASSFDGLAGGELFF. In nucleotides, the CDR3 is TGCGCCAGCAGCTTCGATGGACTAGCGGGCGGGGAGCTGTTTTTT.

This clone was observed a handful of times. The J gene is TRBJ2-7, the V gene TRBV5-1, with D possibly being TRBD1 or TRBD2 (6 bases each). This CDR3 region has 14 residues. Germline CDR1 reads SGHRS; CDR2 reads YFSETQ. The V gene lost 4 bases and the J gene lost 0 bases, with 11 bases spanning the gap. The CDR3 loop is CASSGGGSSYEQYF. The DNA of the CDR3 is TGCGCCAGCAGCGGAGGGGGGAGCTCCTACGAGCAGTACTTC.